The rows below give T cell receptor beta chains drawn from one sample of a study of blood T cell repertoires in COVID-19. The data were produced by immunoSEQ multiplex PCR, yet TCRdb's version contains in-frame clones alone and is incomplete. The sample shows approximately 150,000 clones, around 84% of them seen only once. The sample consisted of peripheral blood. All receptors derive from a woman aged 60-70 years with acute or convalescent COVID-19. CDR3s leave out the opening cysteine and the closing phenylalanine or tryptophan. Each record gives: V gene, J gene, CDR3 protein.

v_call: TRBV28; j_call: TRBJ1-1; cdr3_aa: ASRRGSRTTEAF
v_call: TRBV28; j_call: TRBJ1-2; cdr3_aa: ASSLYQGPYGYT
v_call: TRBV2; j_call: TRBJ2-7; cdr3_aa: ASSESQTIR
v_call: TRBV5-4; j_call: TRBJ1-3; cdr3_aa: ASSGTGGNTIY
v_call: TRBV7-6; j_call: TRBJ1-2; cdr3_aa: ASSSPLHPDSIPYGYT
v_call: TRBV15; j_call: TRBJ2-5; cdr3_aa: ATSDRLANQETQY
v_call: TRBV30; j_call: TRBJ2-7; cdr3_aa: AWDRGRTADAQY
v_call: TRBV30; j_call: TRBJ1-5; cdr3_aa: AWSPGQGVNQPQH
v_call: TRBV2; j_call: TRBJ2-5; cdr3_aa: ASNSPPSRGGAEETQY
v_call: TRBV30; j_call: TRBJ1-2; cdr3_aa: AWSLGQGAFGYT
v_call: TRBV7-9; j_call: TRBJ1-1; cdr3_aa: ASSLVPVRNTEAF
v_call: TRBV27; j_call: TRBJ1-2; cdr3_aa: ASSFRQGHQNYGYT
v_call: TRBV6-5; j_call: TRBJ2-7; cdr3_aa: ASSPGTVYEQY
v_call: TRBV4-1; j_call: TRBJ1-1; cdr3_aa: ASSQDSPNTEAF
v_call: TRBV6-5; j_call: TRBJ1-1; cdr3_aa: ASGYTTEAF
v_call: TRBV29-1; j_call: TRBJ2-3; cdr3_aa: SAAPGLAGGPSTDTQY
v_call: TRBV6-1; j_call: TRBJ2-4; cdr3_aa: ASSEGLEIENIQY
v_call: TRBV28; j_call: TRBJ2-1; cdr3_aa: ASSPYRYNEQF